This record looks at one T cell receptor (beta chain) sequence and its context. This entry is derived from a study of siplizumab effects on memory and regulatory T cells. TCRdb's table, derived via immunoSEQ multiplex PCR, lists solely in-frame clones and lacks some. The repertoire consists of over 45,000 clones, with around 97% occurring once and the leading ten covering 1.1%. The V and J ends lost 4 bases and 1 base respectively, with 4 bases between them. CDR1 MGHDK and CDR2 SYGVNS come from the germline V gene. The CDR3 totals 12 residues. This receptor was identified in a human donor in good health. The chain has TRBV25-1 and TRBJ1-1; D gene unclear. Sequencing was done on a sample of naive CD8+ T cells sorted from blood. CDR3 coding DNA: TGTGCCAGCAGTGCCGGGAACACTGAAGCTTTCTTT. The encoded protein is CASSAGNTEAFF.